The sequence of this T cell receptor beta chain was determined in a study of T cells in Graves' hyperthyroidism and ophthalmopathy. Turning to the study itself: Peripheral blood was obtained at initial diagnosis, preceding any treatment.

The hyperthyroidism patients had all been newly diagnosed, and their disease duration was under 2 months. Their ages ranged from 18 to 65 years. A roughly 9.3 ml volume of fresh peripheral blood provided the PBMCs. Trimming shortened V by 4 bases and J by 7 bases, and 10 bases separated the two germline ends. This CDR3 has 13 residues. Researchers amplified the TCR beta CDR3 regions from RNA transcripts. Using the HTBI primer set, a first-round RT-PCR was run on the TCR CDR3. Each CDR3 protein is one row after TCRdb ran MiXCR on the multiplex PCR reads. The table records about 590,000 distinct CDR3 sequences, roughly 14% of them present only once.

The rearrangement uses TRBV12-3 or TRBV12-4 and TRBJ1-4, with D hard to call. Sequenced input: blood. The TCR sequence derives from a woman aged 30 to 39 with Graves' hyperthyroidism. CDR3: CASSSQQVEKLFF. CDR3 DNA: TGTGCCAGCAGTTCCCAACAAGTTGAAAAACTGTTTTTT.